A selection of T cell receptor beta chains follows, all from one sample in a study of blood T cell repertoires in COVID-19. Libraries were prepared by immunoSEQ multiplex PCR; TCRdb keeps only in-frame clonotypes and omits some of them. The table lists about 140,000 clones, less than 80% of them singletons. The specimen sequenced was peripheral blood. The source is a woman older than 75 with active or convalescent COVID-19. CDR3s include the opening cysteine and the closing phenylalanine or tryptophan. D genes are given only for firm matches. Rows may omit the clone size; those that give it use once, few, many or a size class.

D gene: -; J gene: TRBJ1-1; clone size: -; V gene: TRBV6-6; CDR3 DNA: TGTGCCAGCAGTTACCCGGGCGGGTACACTGAAGCTTTCTTT; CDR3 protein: CASSYPGGYTEAFF
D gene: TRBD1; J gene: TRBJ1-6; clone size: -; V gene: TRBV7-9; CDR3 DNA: TGTGCCAGCAGCCCGGAGGGCAGGGGGTATAATTCACCCCTCCACTTT; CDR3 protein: CASSPEGRGYNSPLHF
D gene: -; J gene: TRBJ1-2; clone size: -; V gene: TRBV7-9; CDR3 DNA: TGTGCCAGCAGCTTAGGGCCCGTCGGCTACACCTTC; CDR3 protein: CASSLGPVGYTF
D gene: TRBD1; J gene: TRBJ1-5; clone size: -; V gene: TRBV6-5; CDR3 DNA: TGTGCCAGCAGTTACAGGACAGGGCGCAATCAGCCCCAGCATTTT; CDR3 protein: CASSYRTGRNQPQHF
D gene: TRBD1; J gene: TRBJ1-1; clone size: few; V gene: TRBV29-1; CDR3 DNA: TGCAGCGTTGTAGGATCCGGGACAGGGGCTTATTCTGAAGCTTTCTTT; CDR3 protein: CSVVGSGTGAYSEAFF
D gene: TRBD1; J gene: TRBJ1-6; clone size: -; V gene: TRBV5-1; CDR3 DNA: TGCGCCAGCAGCTCGACAGGGGGTCTATATAATTCACCCCTCCACTTT; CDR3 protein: CASSSTGGLYNSPLHF
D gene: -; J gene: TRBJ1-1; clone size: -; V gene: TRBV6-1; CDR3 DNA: TGTGCCAGCAGTGAAATCGGGGTTAACACTGAAGCTTTCTTT; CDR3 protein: CASSEIGVNTEAFF
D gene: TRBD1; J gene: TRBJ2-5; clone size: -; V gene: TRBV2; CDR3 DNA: TGTGCCAGCAGTCCCGGGACAGGGGGAGAGACCCAGTACTTC; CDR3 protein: CASSPGTGGETQYF
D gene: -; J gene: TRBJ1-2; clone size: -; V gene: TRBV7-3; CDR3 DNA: TGTGCCAGCAGCCCCTTGGCAGGAAAATATGGCTACACCTTC; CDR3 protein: CASSPLAGKYGYTF
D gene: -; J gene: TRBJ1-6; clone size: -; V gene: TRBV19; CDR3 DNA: TGTGCCAGTAGTAGCCCCGCGTCGGGGTCACCCCTCCACTTT; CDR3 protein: CASSSPASGSPLHF
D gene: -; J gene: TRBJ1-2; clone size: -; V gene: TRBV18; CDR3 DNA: TGTGCCAGCTCCCTGACAGAAAGCTCTAACTATGGCTACACCTTC; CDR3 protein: CASSLTESSNYGYTF
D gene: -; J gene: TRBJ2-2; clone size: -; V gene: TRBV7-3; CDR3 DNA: TGTGCCAGCAGCTCGTCCACTAAATTCACCGGGGAGCTGTTTTTT; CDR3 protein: CASSSSTKFTGELFF
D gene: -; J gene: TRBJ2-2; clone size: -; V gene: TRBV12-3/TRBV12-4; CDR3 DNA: TGTGCCAGCAGCGACAAAAACACCGGGGAGCTGTTTTTT; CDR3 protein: CASSDKNTGELFF
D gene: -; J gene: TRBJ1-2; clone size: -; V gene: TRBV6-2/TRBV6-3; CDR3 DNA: TGTGCCAGCAGCTCCTATGGAGCAGGGGTCCCCTATGGCTACACCTTC; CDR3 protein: CASSSYGAGVPYGYTF
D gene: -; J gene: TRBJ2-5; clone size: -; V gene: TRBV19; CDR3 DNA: TGTGCCAGTAGTACCGGGACATATGAGACCCAGTACTTC; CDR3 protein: CASSTGTYETQYF
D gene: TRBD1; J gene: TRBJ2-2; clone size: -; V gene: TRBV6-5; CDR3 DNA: TGTGCCAGCACCCGAGACGACAGGGTGGGCGGGGAGCTGTTTTTT; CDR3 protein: CASTRDDRVGGELFF
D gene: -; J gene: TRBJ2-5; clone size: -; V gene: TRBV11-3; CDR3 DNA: TGTGCCAGCAGCTCAGGTGGGGGAGGAGAGACCCAGTACTTC; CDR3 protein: CASSSGGGGETQYF
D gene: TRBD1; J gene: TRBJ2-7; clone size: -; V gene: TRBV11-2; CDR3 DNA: TGTGCCAGCAGCCTGTGGACAGGGGCCATCGAGCAGTACTTC; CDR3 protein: CASSLWTGAIEQYF
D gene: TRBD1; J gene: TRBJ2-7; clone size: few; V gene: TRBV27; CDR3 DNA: TGTGCCAGCAGGGGTACCCCCGACAGGGGGCTGGGAGAGCAGTACTTC; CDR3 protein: CASRGTPDRGLGEQYF
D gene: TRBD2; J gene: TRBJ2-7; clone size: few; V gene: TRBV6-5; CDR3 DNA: TGTGCCAGCACCGAGACTAGCGGGGGCTCCGAGCAGTACTTC; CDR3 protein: CASTETSGGSEQYF
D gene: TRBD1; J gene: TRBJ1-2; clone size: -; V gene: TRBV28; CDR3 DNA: TGTGCCAGCAGTTTTAGGGGGCAGCCCTATGGCTACACCTTC; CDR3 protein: CASSFRGQPYGYTF
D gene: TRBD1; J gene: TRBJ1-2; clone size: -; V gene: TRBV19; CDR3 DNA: TGTGCCAGTAGTCCTGGAGACCGGGACAGGGTACGGGGCTACACCTTC; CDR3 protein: CASSPGDRDRVRGYTF
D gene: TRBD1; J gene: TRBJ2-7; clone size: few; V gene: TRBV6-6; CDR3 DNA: TGTGCCAGCAATTCCGGGACAGGGGGCTTATACGAGCAGTACTTC; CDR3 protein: CASNSGTGGLYEQYF
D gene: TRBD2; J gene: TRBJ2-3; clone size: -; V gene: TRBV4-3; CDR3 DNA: TGCGCCAGCAGCCCCGCATGGGGGGGTGGATATCCAGATACGCAGTATTTT; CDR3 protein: CASSPAWGGGYPDTQYF
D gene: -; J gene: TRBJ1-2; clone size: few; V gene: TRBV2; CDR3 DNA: TGTGCCAGCAGAGATACAGGGAACTATGGCTACACCTTC; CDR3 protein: CASRDTGNYGYTF
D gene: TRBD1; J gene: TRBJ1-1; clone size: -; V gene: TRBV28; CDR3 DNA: TGTGCCAGCAGTTTTCCTCCGGGACAGGGGGCCGCTGAAGCTTTCTTT; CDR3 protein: CASSFPPGQGAAEAFF
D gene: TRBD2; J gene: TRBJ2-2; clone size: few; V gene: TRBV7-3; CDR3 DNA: TGTGCCAGCAGCCCAGCCGGGACTAGCGGCACCGGGGAGCTGTTTTTT; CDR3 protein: CASSPAGTSGTGELFF
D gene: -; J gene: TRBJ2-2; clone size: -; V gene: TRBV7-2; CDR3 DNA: TGTGCCAGCAGCTTAAACCGGTTGACTGGGGAGCTGTTTTTT; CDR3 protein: CASSLNRLTGELFF
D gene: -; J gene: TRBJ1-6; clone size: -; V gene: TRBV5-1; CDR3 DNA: TGCGCCAGCAGCTTGGGTGGGAGCTCCTATAATTCACCCCTCCACTTT; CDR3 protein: CASSLGGSSYNSPLHF
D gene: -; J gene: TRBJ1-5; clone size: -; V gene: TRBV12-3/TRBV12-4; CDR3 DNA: TGTGCCAGCAGTGTGACAGTAAATCAGCCCCAGCATTTT; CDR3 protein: CASSVTVNQPQHF
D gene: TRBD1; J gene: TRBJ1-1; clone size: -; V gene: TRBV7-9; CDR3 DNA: TGTGCCAGCAGCCCCCGGACAGGCGATCGGGGAAGAATCTTT; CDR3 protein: CASSPRTGDRGRIF
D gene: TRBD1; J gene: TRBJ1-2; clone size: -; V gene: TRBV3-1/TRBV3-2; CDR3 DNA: TGTGCCAGCAGCCAAATGACAGGGAGCTATGGCTACACCTTC; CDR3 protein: CASSQMTGSYGYTF
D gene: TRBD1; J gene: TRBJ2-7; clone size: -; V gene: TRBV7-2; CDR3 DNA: TGTGCCAGCAGCCAGAGGACAGGGCTAGTCTACGAGCAGTACTTC; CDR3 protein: CASSQRTGLVYEQYF
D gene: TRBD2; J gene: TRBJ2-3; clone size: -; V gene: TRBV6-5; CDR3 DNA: TGTGCCAGCAGCCTAGCGGGGGGAGGCACAGATACGCAGTATTTT; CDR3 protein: CASSLAGGGTDTQYF
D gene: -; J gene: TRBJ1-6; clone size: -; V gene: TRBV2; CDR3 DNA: TGTGCCAGCAGTGAAGCGGCCAGGGGCGGTTCACCCCTCCACTTT; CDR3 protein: CASSEAARGGSPLHF
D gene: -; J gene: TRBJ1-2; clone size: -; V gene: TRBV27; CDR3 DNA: TGTGCCAGCAGTTTATCATTTTCGAGCGGATTGGGCTATGGCTACACCTTC; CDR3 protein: CASSLSFSSGLGYGYTF
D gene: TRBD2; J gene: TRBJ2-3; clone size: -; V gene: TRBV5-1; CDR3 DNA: TGCGCCAGTTATAGCGGGGGCGCGGGAGATACGCAGTATTTT; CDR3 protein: CASYSGGAGDTQYF
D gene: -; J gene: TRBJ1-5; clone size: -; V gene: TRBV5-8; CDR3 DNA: TGTGCCAGCAGCTTGTTAGCCCAGCCCCAGCATTTT; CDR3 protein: CASSLLAQPQHF
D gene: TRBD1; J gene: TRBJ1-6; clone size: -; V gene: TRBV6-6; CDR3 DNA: TGTGCCAGCAGTACACGGACAGGGATGAATTCACCCCTCCACTTT; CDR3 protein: CASSTRTGMNSPLHF
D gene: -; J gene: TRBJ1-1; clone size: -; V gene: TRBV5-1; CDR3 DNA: TGCGCCAGCAGCTTGCGCGTAGTGGACACTGAAGCTTTCTTT; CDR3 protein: CASSLRVVDTEAFF
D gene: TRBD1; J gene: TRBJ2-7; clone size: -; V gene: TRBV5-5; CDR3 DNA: TGTGCCAGCAGCTCGGTCGCCGGGACAGGGGTTGAGCAGTACTTC; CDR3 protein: CASSSVAGTGVEQYF
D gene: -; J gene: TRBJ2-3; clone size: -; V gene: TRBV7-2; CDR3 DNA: TGTGCCAGCAGCCAGGTATGGGATACGCAGTATTTT; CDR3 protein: CASSQVWDTQYF
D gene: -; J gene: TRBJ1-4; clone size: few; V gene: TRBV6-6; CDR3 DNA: TGTGCCAGCAGTTACTCTATAGCAGGAGCGGGTGAAAAACTGTTTTTT; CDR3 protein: CASSYSIAGAGEKLFF
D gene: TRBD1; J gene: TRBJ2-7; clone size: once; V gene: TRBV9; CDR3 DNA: TGTGCCAGCAGAAAGGGGGGAGACCACAGGGGGAGGTACGAGCAGTACTTC; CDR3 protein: CASRKGGDHRGRYEQYF
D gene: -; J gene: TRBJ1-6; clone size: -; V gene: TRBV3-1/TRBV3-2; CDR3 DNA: TGTGCCAGCAGCCAAGCAATAGGGGTCAATTCACCCCTCCACTTT; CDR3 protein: CASSQAIGVNSPLHF
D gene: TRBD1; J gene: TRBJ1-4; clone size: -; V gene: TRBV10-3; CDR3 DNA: TGTGCCACAAGGGACAGGAGGGAAAAACTGTTTTTT; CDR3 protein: CATRDRREKLFF